This TCR beta chain derives from a study of spatial heterogeneity in lung cancer. Overall study results and limits: Ubiquitous expanded tumor TCRs were seen in blood more at resection than at follow-up.

CDR1 is DFQATT and CDR2 is SNEGSKA in the germline V gene (reference sequence). The CDR3 covers 14 residues. Trimming cost V 4 bases and J 7 bases; bases outside gene matches: 10. This clonotype was found many times. As yet, its antigen is unknown. Specified time point: sample taken at primary tumor resection. Frozen PBMC, nontumor lung or tumor provided whole RNA, which was sequenced unsorted. TCR cDNA molecules were tagged individually, and each one carried a unique molecular identifier. TCRdb reprocessed the 5' RACE reads via MiXCR and lists one record per CDR3 protein. The sample holds 50,000 to 55,000 distinct CDR3 sequences, under 7.5% seen once.

This clonotype was sampled from a female donor with early-stage non-small cell lung cancer. The genes are TRBV20-1 and TRBJ2-1; TRBD2 agrees at 7 bases. The sample was PBMCs, taken at surgery. CDR3 region: CSATPRGGRNEQFF. CDR3 nucleotides: TGCAGTGCTACCCCGCGCGGGGGAAGGAATGAGCAGTTCTTC.